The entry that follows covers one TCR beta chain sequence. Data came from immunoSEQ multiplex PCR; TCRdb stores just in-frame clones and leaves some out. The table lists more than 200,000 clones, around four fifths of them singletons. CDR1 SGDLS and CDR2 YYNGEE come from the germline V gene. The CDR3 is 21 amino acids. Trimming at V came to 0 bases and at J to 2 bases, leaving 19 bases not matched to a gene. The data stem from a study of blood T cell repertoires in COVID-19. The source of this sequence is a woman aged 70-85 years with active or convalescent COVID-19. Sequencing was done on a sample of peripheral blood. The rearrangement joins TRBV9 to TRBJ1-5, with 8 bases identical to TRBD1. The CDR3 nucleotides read TGTGCCAGCAGCGTAGGGGGGTTCGGGACAGGCGTTCTTTCTGGCAATCAGCCCCAGCATTTT. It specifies CASSVGGFGTGVLSGNQPQHF.